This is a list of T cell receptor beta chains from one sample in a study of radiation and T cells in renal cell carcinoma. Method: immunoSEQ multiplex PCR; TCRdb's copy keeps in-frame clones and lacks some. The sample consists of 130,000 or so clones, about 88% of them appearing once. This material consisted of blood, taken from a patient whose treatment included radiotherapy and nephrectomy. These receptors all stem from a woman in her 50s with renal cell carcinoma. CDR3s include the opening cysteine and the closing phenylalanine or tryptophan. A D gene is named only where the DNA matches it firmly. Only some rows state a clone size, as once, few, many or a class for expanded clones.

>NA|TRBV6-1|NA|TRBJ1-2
TGTGCCAGCAGTGAAGCGGGGCTCCGGGACTATGGCTACACCTTC
CASSEAGLRDYGYTF
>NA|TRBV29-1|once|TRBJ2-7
TGCAGCGTTAGTTTCAGCACCTACGAGCAGTACTTC
CSVSFSTYEQYF
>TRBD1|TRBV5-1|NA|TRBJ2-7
TGCGCCAGCAGCTTAGGTAGGACAGGGACACCTGAGCAGTACTTC
CASSLGRTGTPEQYF
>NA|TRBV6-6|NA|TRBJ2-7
TGTGCCAGCACCTACGAGATGGCAGGGTCCTACCACGAGCAGTACTTC
CASTYEMAGSYHEQYF
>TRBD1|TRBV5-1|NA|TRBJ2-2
TGCGCCAGCAGCTTGGATTACAGGGGAACCGGGGAGCTGTTTTTT
CASSLDYRGTGELFF
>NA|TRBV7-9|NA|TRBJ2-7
TGTGCCAGCAGCTTAGGAGGGACAATCTACGAGCAGTACTTC
CASSLGGTIYEQYF
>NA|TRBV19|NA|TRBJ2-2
TGTGCCAGCTGGTCTAGTTTCGGGAAATACACCGGGGAGCTGTTTTTT
CASWSSFGKYTGELFF
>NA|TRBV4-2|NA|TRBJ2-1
TGTGCCAGCAGCCACGCCGCTGGGAGCTCCTACAATGAGCAGTTCTTC
CASSHAAGSSYNEQFF
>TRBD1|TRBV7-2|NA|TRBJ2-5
TGTGCCAGCAGCTTAGGTGGGACAGGGGGCTGGGAGACCCAGTACTTC
CASSLGGTGGWETQYF
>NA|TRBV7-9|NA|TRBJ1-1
TGTGCCAGCAGGTCGACAGGCAGCACTGAAGCTTTCTTT
CASRSTGSTEAFF
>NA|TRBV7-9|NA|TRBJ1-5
TGTGCCAGCAGCTTAGACAGCAATCAGCCCCAGCATTTT
CASSLDSNQPQHF